The present T cell receptor beta chain was sequenced within a study of human T cells and chemical hapten exposure. Overall study: Patients, chiefly female, had alopecia areata, totalis or universalis. Study-wide findings and caveats: Sensitizing to DPC left TCRs with a frequency above 1 in 1000 unaltered.

This clonotype came up a few times. The antigen remains unidentified. TCRdb re-called the RACE reads through MiXCR, storing one row per CDR3 protein. Here the sample spans some 150,000 distinct CDR3 sequences, about 10% being singletons. The time point was: patch test 2, 6 weeks after DPC sensitization. Treatment denoted: therapeutic diphenylcyclopropenone sensitization with weekly scalp DPC. This sequence originates from a woman between 45 and 60 years old with alopecia areata. Some clones in this sample may be carry-over from other donors' samples. Sequencing was performed on whole blood, taken in connection with sensitization to the hapten diphenylcyclopropenone (DPC).

Written as DNA, the CDR3 is TGTGCCAGCAGTTATGAGATCGGGGAGCTGTTTTTT. It is translated as CASSYEIGELFF. The chain is built from TRBV7-2 and TRBJ2-2, with D uncertain. There are 12 residues in the CDR3. Germline values: CDR1 SGHTA, CDR2 FQGNSA. The germline V and J ends were trimmed by 6 bases and 7 bases, with 9 bases remaining between them.